The rows below give T cell receptor beta chains drawn from one sample of a study of blood T cells in healthy people across ages. TCRdb called the 5' RACE reads again in MiXCR, with one record for every CDR3 protein. The sample comprises around 970,000 distinct CDR3 sequences, roughly 51% of which are singletons, and 20% to 25% rests with the top ten. Sequenced: blood. The receptor source for this set is a woman aged 60 to 75 in good health. Each CDR3 is given with its conserved first and last residue. The D gene is left open where the match is weak. Size is stated for part of the rows, as once, few or many counts, or as a class when the clone is expanded.

d_gene: NA; j_gene: TRBJ2-5; len: 13; abundance: NA; v_gene: TRBV6-2/TRBV6-3; CDR3aa: CASSYWGLETQYF; CDR3nt: TGTGCCAGCAGTTACTGGGGGTTGGAGACCCAGTACTTC
d_gene: NA; j_gene: TRBJ2-1; len: 17; abundance: few; v_gene: TRBV20-1; CDR3aa: CSAREPLGLKYHNEQFF; CDR3nt: TGCAGTGCTAGAGAGCCCCTGGGCCTGAAGTACCACAATGAGCAGTTCTTC
d_gene: NA; j_gene: TRBJ1-4; len: 14; abundance: NA; v_gene: TRBV5-1; CDR3aa: CASSLGQPNEKLFF; CDR3nt: TGCGCCAGCAGCTTAGGACAACCCAATGAAAAACTGTTTTTT
d_gene: TRBD1; j_gene: TRBJ2-1; len: 14; abundance: NA; v_gene: TRBV10-3; CDR3aa: CAIRKVQGEGEQFF; CDR3nt: TGTGCCATCAGGAAGGTACAGGGGGAAGGTGAGCAGTTCTTC
d_gene: TRBD1; j_gene: TRBJ2-7; len: 16; abundance: NA; v_gene: TRBV7-2; CDR3aa: CASSLDWTGRGSEQYF; CDR3nt: TGTGCCAGCAGCTTAGATTGGACGGGCAGGGGGAGCGAGCAGTACTTC
d_gene: TRBD2; j_gene: TRBJ2-7; len: 20; abundance: few; v_gene: TRBV18; CDR3aa: CASSPRRPSGRVASNYEQYF; CDR3nt: TGTGCCAGCTCACCGCGCAGACCCAGCGGGAGGGTGGCGAGTAACTACGAGCAGTACTTC
d_gene: NA; j_gene: TRBJ2-3; len: 16; abundance: NA; v_gene: TRBV14; CDR3aa: CASSQFVGTPTDTQYF; CDR3nt: TGTGCCAGCAGCCAATTCGTCGGGACACCTACAGATACGCAGTATTTT
d_gene: NA; j_gene: TRBJ2-5; len: 15; abundance: NA; v_gene: TRBV6-2/TRBV6-3; CDR3aa: CASSYGTPGEETQYF; CDR3nt: TGTGCCAGCAGTTATGGGACGCCGGGGGAGGAGACCCAGTACTTC
d_gene: NA; j_gene: TRBJ2-7; len: 15; abundance: few; v_gene: TRBV4-2; CDR3aa: CASKLWIGGSYEQYF; CDR3nt: TGTGCCAGCAAGCTATGGATTGGCGGATCCTACGAGCAGTACTTC
d_gene: NA; j_gene: TRBJ2-7; len: 14; abundance: once; v_gene: TRBV2; CDR3aa: CASCKGQTSYEQYF; CDR3nt: TGTGCCAGCTGTAAAGGACAGACCTCCTACGAGCAGTACTTC
d_gene: TRBD2; j_gene: TRBJ2-7; len: 15; abundance: NA; v_gene: TRBV20-1; CDR3aa: CSAQDSGRASYEQYF; CDR3nt: TGCAGTGCCCAAGATAGCGGGAGGGCCTCCTACGAGCAGTACTTC
d_gene: TRBD2; j_gene: TRBJ2-7; len: 15; abundance: many; v_gene: TRBV7-6; CDR3aa: CASSLTGLGGYEQYF; CDR3nt: TGTGCCAGCAGCTTAACGGGACTAGGTGGTTACGAGCAGTACTTC
d_gene: NA; j_gene: TRBJ2-1; len: 15; abundance: once; v_gene: TRBV7-8; CDR3aa: CASKKARGTYNEQFF; CDR3nt: TGTGCCAGCAAGAAAGCCCGCGGGACCTACAATGAGCAGTTCTTC
d_gene: NA; j_gene: TRBJ2-3; len: 12; abundance: NA; v_gene: TRBV12-3/TRBV12-4; CDR3aa: CASRLEGYTQYF; CDR3nt: TGTGCCAGCAGATTAGAAGGTTATACGCAGTATTTT
d_gene: NA; j_gene: TRBJ2-6; len: 16; abundance: NA; v_gene: TRBV28; CDR3aa: CASSLSGFGRANVLTF; CDR3nt: TGTGCCAGCAGTTTGTCCGGGTTCGGGAGGGCCAACGTCCTGACTTTC
d_gene: NA; j_gene: TRBJ2-7; len: 13; abundance: few; v_gene: TRBV7-2; CDR3aa: CASSALARTEQYF; CDR3nt: TGTGCCAGCAGCGCTCTCGCGCGGACGGAGCAGTACTTC
d_gene: NA; j_gene: TRBJ1-2; len: 16; abundance: few; v_gene: TRBV5-8; CDR3aa: CASSPWGVRGYDGYTF; CDR3nt: TGTGCCAGCAGCCCTTGGGGCGTACGGGGGTATGATGGCTACACCTTC
d_gene: TRBD2; j_gene: TRBJ2-3; len: 14; abundance: few; v_gene: TRBV29-1; CDR3aa: CNVVGSGQGDTQYF; CDR3nt: TGCAACGTTGTGGGTAGCGGGCAAGGAGATACGCAGTATTTT
d_gene: NA; j_gene: TRBJ2-6; len: 16; abundance: few; v_gene: TRBV6-6; CDR3aa: CASSSPSNQGANVLTF; CDR3nt: TGTGCCAGCAGTTCCCCTTCAAACCAGGGGGCCAACGTCCTGACTTTC
d_gene: NA; j_gene: TRBJ1-4; len: 14; abundance: NA; v_gene: TRBV20-1; CDR3aa: CSAPPDSFNEKLFF; CDR3nt: TGCAGTGCTCCCCCCGACAGTTTCAATGAAAAACTGTTTTTT
d_gene: NA; j_gene: TRBJ2-1; len: 14; abundance: few; v_gene: TRBV15; CDR3aa: CATSPLGSYNEQFF; CDR3nt: TGTGCCACCAGCCCCCTTGGCTCCTACAATGAGCAGTTCTTC
d_gene: TRBD1; j_gene: TRBJ2-1; len: 19; abundance: NA; v_gene: TRBV24-1; CDR3aa: CATSDTGQGKARGLNEQFF; CDR3nt: TGTGCCACCAGTGACACCGGACAGGGCAAGGCCCGTGGCCTTAATGAGCAGTTCTTC
d_gene: TRBD1; j_gene: TRBJ2-7; len: 16; abundance: NA; v_gene: TRBV11-2; CDR3aa: CASSPTGVKSYNEQYF; CDR3nt: TGTGCCAGCAGCCCAACAGGGGTTAAATCCTACAATGAGCAGTACTTC
d_gene: NA; j_gene: TRBJ1-4; len: 15; abundance: NA; v_gene: TRBV28; CDR3aa: CASSPIGATNEKLFF; CDR3nt: TGTGCCAGCAGTCCGATCGGTGCAACTAATGAAAAACTGTTTTTT
d_gene: NA; j_gene: TRBJ2-2; len: 15; abundance: NA; v_gene: TRBV11-2; CDR3aa: CASSLLQGVVGELFF; CDR3nt: TGTGCCAGCAGCTTACTCCAGGGTGTCGTCGGGGAGCTGTTTTTT
d_gene: TRBD2; j_gene: TRBJ2-1; len: 12; abundance: NA; v_gene: TRBV20-1; CDR3aa: CRGTSGGDEQFF; CDR3nt: TGCAGGGGGACTAGCGGGGGGGATGAGCAGTTCTTC
d_gene: NA; j_gene: TRBJ1-6; len: 14; abundance: NA; v_gene: TRBV25-1; CDR3aa: CASSWTDRGSPLHF; CDR3nt: TGTGCCAGCAGCTGGACAGATCGGGGTTCACCCCTCCACTTT
d_gene: NA; j_gene: TRBJ1-1; len: 14; abundance: few; v_gene: TRBV6-2/TRBV6-3; CDR3aa: CASSYVGRNTEAFF; CDR3nt: TGTGCCAGCAGTTACGTGGGGAGGAACACTGAAGCTTTCTTT
d_gene: NA; j_gene: TRBJ2-1; len: 19; abundance: NA; v_gene: TRBV6-5; CDR3aa: CASSYPTRGAGADYNEQFF; CDR3nt: TGTGCCAGCAGTTACCCAACTAGGGGTGCGGGGGCCGATTACAATGAGCAGTTCTTC
d_gene: TRBD1; j_gene: TRBJ2-3; len: 15; abundance: NA; v_gene: TRBV7-2; CDR3aa: CASSLAQGATDTQYF; CDR3nt: TGTGCCAGCAGCTTAGCACAGGGGGCCACAGATACGCAGTATTTT
d_gene: NA; j_gene: TRBJ2-5; len: 15; abundance: NA; v_gene: TRBV3-1; CDR3aa: CASSQREIPYNEQYF; CDR3nt: TGTGCCAGCAGCCAAAGGGAGATCCCCTACAATGAGCAGTACTTC
d_gene: NA; j_gene: TRBJ1-5; len: 12; abundance: NA; v_gene: TRBV29-1; CDR3aa: CSAKDGNQPQHF; CDR3nt: TGCAGCGCCAAAGACGGGAATCAGCCCCAGCATTTT
d_gene: NA; j_gene: TRBJ2-7; len: 12; abundance: NA; v_gene: TRBV7-6; CDR3aa: CASSKTGAEQYF; CDR3nt: TGTGCCAGCAGCAAGACAGGAGCCGAGCAGTACTTC
d_gene: NA; j_gene: TRBJ1-2; len: 13; abundance: few; v_gene: TRBV28; CDR3aa: CASSPIRASGYTF; CDR3nt: TGTGCCAGCAGTCCCATTCGGGCGTCTGGCTACACCTTC
d_gene: NA; j_gene: TRBJ1-1; len: 15; abundance: NA; v_gene: TRBV7-3; CDR3aa: CASSLTPIRDTEAFF; CDR3nt: TGTGCCAGCAGCTTAACGCCGATAAGGGACACTGAAGCTTTCTTT
d_gene: TRBD1; j_gene: TRBJ2-7; len: 15; abundance: many; v_gene: TRBV27; CDR3aa: CASSLRSGGFHEQYF; CDR3nt: TGTGCCAGCAGTTTGAGGTCAGGGGGCTTCCACGAGCAGTACTTC
d_gene: TRBD2; j_gene: TRBJ2-7; len: 15; abundance: NA; v_gene: TRBV28; CDR3aa: CASSHIAGEGYEQYF; CDR3nt: TGTGCCAGCAGTCATATAGCGGGAGAGGGGTACGAGCAGTACTTC
d_gene: NA; j_gene: TRBJ2-7; len: 14; abundance: few; v_gene: TRBV4-1; CDR3aa: CASSHYVDNYEQYF; CDR3nt: TGCGCCAGCAGCCATTACGTGGATAATTACGAGCAGTACTTC
d_gene: TRBD2; j_gene: TRBJ2-3; len: 15; abundance: NA; v_gene: TRBV12-3/TRBV12-4; CDR3aa: CASSAPGLADYTQYF; CDR3nt: TGTGCCAGCAGCGCCCCGGGACTAGCGGACTATACGCAGTATTTT
d_gene: NA; j_gene: TRBJ2-7; len: 15; abundance: few; v_gene: TRBV27; CDR3aa: CASKGGQGMWGEQYF; CDR3nt: TGTGCCAGCAAAGGGGGGCAGGGAATGTGGGGCGAGCAGTACTTC